Here is one T cell receptor beta chain with its context. Patients with a history of autoimmune disease or on systemic immunosuppression were excluded. The timepoints at which blood was sampled were baseline, cycle 4 day 1, and cycle 7 day 1. Sequencing used immunoSEQ multiplex PCR; TCRdb keeps in-frame clones, though not all of them. Among 60,000 to 80,000 clones listed, around 80% were seen once. Trimming removed 5 bases from V and 13 bases from J; junction bases left unmatched: 8. From germline, CDR1 is SEHNR and CDR2 FQNEAQ (reference sequence). This CDR3 is 12 amino acids long. The data derive from a study of OX40 agonist ivuxolimab in advanced cancers. Study-level information: Cancers in dose escalation were hepatocellular, melanoma, renal cell and head and neck. Partial responses were achieved by three patients, of whom one had hepatocellular carcinoma and two had cutaneous melanoma.

The specimen was CD4+ or CD8+ T cells sorted from blood, collected in a trial of the OX40 agonist ivuxolimab. This TCR derives from an adult with an advanced solid tumor such as melanoma, head and neck, liver or kidney cancer. V usage is TRBV7-9 and J usage is TRBJ2-1, with TRBD2 identical over 7 bases. This CDR3 reads CASSPPGRQQFF. The CDR3 nucleotides read TGTGCCAGCAGCCCCCCCGGGAGGCAACAGTTCTTC.